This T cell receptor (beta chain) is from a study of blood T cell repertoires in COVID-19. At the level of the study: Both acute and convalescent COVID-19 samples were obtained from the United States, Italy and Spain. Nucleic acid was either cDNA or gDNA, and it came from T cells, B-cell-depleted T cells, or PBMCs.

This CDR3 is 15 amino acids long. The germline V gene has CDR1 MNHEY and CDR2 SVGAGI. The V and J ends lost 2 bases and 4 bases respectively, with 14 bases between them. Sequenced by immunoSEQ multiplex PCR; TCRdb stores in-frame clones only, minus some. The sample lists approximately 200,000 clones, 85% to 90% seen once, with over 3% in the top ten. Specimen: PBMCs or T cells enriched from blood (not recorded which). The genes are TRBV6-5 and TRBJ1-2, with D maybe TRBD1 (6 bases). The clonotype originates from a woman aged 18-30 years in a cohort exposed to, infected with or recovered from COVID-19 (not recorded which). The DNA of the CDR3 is TGTGCCAGCAGTTACGGGGGCAGGGGTTCCTATGGCTACACCTTC. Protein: CASSYGGRGSYGYTF.